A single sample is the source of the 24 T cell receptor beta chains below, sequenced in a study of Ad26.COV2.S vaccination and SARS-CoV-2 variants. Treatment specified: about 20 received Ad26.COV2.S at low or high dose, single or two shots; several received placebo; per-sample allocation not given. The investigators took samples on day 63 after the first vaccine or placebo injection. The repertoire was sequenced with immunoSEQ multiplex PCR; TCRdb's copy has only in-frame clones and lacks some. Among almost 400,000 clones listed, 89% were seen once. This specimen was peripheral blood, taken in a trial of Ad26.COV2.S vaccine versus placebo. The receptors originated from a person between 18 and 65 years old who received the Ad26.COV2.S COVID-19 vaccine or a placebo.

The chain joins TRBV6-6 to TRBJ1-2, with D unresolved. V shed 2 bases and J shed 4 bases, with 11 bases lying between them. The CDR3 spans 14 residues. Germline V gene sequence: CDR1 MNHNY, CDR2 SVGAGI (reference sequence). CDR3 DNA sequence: TGTGCCAGCAGTTACGGGAGGTCCCCCTATGGCTACACCTTC. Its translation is CASSYGRSPYGYTF.

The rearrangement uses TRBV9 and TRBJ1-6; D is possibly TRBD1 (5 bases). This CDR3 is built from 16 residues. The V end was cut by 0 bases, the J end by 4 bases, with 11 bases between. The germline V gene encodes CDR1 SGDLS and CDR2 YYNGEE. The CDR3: CASSVAREAYNSPLHF. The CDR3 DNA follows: TGTGCCAGCAGCGTAGCCAGGGAAGCTTATAATTCACCCCTCCACTTT.

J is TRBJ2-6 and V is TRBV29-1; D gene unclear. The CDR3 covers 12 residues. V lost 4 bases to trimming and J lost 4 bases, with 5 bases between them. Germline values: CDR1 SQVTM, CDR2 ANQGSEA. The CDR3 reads CSVGGGANVLTF. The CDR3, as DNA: TGCAGCGTTGGTGGAGGGGCCAACGTCCTGACTTTC.

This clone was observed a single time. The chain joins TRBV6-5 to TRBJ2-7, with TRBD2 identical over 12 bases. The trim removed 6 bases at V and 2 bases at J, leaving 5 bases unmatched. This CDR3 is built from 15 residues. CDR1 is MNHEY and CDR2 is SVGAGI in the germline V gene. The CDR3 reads CASSATSGSPYEQYF. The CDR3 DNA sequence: TGTGCCAGCAGCGCGACTAGCGGGAGCCCCTACGAGCAGTACTTC.

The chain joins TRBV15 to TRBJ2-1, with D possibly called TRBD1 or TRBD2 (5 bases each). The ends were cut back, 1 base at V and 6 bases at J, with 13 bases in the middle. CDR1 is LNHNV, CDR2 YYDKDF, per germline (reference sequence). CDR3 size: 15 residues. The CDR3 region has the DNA TGTGCCACCAGCAGAGTGGGACCCGAGGCCAATGAGCAGTTCTTC. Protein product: CATSRVGPEANEQFF.

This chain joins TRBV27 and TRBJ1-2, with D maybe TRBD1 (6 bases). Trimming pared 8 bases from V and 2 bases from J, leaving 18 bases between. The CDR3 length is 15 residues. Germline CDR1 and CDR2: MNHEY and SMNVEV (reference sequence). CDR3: CASSFLDRINYGYTF. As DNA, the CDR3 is TGTGCCAGCTCTTTTTTGGACAGAATAAACTATGGCTACACCTTC.

Written as DNA, the CDR3 is TGTGCCAGCAGTTTAGCGGGAGCAGGCACAGATACGCAGTATTTT. The encoded protein is CASSLAGAGTDTQYF. The rearrangement uses TRBV27 and TRBJ2-3; 7 positions agree with TRBD2. The V segment lost 2 bases and the J segment 1 base; nucleotides outside the gene matches: 3. This CDR3 spans 15 amino acids. In germline, CDR1 is MNHEY, CDR2 SMNVEV (reference sequence).

The CDR3 DNA reads TGTGCCAGCAGCTTCACTCTTTTGCAGGACAGAACGACCTCTAAGAATTGGAACACCATATATTTT. It encodes CASSFTLLQDRTTSKNWNTIYF. The chain joins TRBV28 to TRBJ1-3; possibly TRBD1 for D (6 bases). Germline V gene lookup returns CDR1 MDHEN and CDR2 SYDVKM. Trimming left V 6 bases short and J 7 bases short, with 40 bases between. The CDR3 sequence is 22 residues long.

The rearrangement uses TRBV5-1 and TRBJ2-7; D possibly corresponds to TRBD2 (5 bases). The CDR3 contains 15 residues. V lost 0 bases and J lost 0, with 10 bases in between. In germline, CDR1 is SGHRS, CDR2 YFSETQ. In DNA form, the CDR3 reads TGCGCCAGCAGCTTGGTAGAAGGGAGCTCCTACGAGCAGTACTTC. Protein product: CASSLVEGSSYEQYF.

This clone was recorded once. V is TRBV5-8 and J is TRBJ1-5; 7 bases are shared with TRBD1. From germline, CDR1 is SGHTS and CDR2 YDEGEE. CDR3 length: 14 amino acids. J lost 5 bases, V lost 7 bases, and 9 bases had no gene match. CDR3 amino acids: CASRETTGYQPQHF. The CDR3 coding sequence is TGTGCCAGCCGTGAAACGACAGGGTATCAGCCCCAGCATTTT.

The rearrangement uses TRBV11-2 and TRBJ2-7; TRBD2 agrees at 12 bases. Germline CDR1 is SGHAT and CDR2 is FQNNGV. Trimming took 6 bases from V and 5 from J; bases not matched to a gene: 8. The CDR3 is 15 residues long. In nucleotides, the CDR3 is TGTGCCAGCAGGGAGACTAGCGGGAGTAACCACGAGCAGTACTTC. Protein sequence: CASRETSGSNHEQYF.

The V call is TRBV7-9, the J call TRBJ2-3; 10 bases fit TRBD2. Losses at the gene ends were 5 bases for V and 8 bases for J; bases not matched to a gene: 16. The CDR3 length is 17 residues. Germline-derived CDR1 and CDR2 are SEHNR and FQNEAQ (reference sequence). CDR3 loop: CASSHKREGPTSSTQYF. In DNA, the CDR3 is TGTGCCAGCAGCCATAAGCGGGAGGGCCCCACTTCGAGTACGCAGTATTTT.

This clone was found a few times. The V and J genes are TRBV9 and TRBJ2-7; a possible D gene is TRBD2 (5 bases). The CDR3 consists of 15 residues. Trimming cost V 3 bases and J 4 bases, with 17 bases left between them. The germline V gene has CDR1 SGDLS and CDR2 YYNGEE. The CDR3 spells CASSAQPRTEYEQYF. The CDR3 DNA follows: TGTGCCAGCAGCGCTCAACCCCGGACTGAATACGAGCAGTACTTC.

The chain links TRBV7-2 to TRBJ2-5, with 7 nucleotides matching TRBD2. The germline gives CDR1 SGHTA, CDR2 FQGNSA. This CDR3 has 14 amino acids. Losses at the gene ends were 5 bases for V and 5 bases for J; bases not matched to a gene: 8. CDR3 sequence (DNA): TGTGCCAGCAGCCCTCTGGGAGGGGCGGAGACCCAGTACTTC. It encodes CASSPLGGAETQYF.

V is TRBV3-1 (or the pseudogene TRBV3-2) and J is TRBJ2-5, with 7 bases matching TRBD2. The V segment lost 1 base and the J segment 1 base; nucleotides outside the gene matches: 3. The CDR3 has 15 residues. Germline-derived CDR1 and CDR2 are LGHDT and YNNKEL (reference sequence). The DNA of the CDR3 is TGTGCCAGCAGCCAAGCCGGACTAGGCCAAGAGACCCAGTACTTC. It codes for CASSQAGLGQETQYF.

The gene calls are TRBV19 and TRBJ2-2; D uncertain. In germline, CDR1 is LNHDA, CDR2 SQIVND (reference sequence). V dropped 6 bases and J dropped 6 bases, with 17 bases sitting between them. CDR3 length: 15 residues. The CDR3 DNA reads TGTGCCAGTAGCTCCGCCCGACTTGTGTCCGGGGAGCTGTTTTTT. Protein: CASSSARLVSGELFF.

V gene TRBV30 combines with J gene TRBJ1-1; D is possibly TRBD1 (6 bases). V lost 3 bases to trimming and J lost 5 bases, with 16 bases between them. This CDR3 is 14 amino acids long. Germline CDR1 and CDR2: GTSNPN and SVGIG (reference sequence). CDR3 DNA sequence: TGTGCCTGGAGCCGTACAGGGATTGGAACTGAAGCTTTCTTT. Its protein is CAWSRTGIGTEAFF.

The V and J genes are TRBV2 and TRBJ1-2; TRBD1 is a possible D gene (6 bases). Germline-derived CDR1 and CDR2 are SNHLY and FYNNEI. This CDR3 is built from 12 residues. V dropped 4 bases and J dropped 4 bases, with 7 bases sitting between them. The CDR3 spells CASSADSYGYTF. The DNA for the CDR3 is TGTGCCAGCAGTGCGGACAGCTATGGCTACACCTTC.

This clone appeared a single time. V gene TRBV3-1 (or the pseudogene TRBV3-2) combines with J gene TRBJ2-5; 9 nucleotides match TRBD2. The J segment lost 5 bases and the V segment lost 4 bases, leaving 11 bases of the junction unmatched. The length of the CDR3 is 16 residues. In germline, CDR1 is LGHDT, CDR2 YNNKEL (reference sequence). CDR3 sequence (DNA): TGTGCCAGCAGCCCCGGTTTAGCGGGAGTTGGTGAGACCCAGTACTTC. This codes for CASSPGLAGVGETQYF.

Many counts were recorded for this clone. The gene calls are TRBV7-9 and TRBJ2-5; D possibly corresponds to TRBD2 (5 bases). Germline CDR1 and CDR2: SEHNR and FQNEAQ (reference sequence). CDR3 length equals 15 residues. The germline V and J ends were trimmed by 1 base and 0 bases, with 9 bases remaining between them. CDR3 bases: TGTGCCAGCAGCTTAGTGGTACTAGACCAAGAGACCCAGTACTTC. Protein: CASSLVVLDQETQYF.

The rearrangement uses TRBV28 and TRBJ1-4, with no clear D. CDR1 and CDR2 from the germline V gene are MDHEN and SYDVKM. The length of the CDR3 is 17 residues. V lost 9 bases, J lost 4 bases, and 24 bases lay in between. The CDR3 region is CASSPGSVDGDNEKLFF. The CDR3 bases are TGTGCCAGTTCCCCCGGTTCCGTGGATGGGGATAATGAAAAACTGTTTTTT.

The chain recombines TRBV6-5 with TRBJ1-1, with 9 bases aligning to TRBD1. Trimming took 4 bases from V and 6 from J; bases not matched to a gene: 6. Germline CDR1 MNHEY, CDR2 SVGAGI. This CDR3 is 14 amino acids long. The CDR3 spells CASSFTGQGPEAFF. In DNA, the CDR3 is TGTGCCAGCAGTTTCACGGGACAGGGCCCTGAAGCTTTCTTT.

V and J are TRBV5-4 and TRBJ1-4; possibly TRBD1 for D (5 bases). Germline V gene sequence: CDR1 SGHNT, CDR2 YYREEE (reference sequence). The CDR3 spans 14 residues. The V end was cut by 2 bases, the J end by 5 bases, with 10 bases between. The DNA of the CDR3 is TGTGCCAGCAGCTTTGGGGGACCCAATGAAAAACTGTTTTTT. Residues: CASSFGGPNEKLFF.

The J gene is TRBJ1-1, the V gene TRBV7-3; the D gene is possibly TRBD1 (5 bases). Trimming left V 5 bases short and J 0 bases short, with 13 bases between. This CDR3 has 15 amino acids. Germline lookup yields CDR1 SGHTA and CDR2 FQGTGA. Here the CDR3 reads CASSPGAGMNTEAFF. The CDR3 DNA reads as TGTGCCAGCAGCCCCGGGGCGGGAATGAACACTGAAGCTTTCTTT.